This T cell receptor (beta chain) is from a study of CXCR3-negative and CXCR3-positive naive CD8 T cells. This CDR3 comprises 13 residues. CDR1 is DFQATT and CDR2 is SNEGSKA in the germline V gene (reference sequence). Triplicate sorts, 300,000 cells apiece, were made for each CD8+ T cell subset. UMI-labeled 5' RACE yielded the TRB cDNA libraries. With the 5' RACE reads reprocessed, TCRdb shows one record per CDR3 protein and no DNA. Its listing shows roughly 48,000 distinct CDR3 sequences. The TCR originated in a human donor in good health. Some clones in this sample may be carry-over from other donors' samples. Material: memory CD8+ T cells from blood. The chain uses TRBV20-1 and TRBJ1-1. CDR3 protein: CSASSYTNTEAFF.